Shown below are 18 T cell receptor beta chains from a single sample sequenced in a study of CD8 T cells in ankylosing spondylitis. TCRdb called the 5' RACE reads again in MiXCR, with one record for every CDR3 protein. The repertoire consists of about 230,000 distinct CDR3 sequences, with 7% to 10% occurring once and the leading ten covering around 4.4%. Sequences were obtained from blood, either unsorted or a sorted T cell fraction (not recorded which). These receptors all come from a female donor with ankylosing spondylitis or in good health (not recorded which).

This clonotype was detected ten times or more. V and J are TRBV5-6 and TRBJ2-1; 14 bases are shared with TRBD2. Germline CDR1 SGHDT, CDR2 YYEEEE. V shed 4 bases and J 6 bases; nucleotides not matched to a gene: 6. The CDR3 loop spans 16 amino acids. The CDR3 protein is CASSRRLAGGPNEQFF. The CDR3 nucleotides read TGTGCCAGCAGCCGTCGACTAGCGGGAGGGCCCAATGAGCAGTTCTTC.

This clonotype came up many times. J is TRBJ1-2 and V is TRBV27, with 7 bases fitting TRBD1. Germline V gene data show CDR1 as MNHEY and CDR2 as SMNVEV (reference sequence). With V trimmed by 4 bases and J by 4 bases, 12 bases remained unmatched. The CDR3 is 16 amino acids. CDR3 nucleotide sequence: TGTGCCAGCAGTTACCTATCCGGACAGGTGGGCTATGGCTACACCTTC. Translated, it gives CASSYLSGQVGYGYTF.

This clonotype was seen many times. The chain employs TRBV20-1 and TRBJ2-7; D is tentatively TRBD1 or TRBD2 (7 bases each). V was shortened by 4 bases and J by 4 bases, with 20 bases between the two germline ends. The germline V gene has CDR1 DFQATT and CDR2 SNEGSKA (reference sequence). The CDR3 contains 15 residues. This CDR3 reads CSAKKLKRGQYEQYF. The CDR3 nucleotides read TGCAGTGCTAAGAAATTGAAGCGGGGACAGTACGAGCAGTACTTC.

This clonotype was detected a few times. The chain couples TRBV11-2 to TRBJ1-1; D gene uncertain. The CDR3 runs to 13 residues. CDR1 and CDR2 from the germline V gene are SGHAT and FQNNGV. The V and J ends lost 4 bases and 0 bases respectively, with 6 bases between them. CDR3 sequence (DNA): TGTGCCAGCAGCTCAGAACTGAACACTGAAGCTTTCTTT. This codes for CASSSELNTEAFF.

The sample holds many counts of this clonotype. CDR3 DNA sequence: TGTGCCAGCAGCTTTACCGGGACAGGGCCCTACGAGCAGTACTTC. Its translation: CASSFTGTGPYEQYF. The chain uses TRBV7-9 and TRBJ2-7; TRBD1 matches at 9 bases. Germline CDR1 is SEHNR and CDR2 is FQNEAQ (reference sequence). This CDR3 region has 15 residues. V dropped 3 bases and J dropped 2; count of bases not matched to a gene: 5.

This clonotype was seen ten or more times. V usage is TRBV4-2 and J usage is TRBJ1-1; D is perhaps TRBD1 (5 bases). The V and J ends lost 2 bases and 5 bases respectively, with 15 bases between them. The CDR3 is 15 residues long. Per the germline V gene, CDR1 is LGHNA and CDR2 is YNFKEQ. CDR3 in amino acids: CASSQPRDGRTEAFF. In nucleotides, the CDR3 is TGTGCCAGCAGCCAACCCAGGGACGGAAGGACTGAAGCTTTCTTT.

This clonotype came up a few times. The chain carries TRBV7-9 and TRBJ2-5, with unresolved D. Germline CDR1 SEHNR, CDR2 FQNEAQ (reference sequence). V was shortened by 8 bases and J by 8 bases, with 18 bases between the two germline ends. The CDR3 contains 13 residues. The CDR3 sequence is CASGLPVDGTQYF. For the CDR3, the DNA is TGTGCCAGCGGTCTACCCGTGGATGGAACCCAGTACTTC. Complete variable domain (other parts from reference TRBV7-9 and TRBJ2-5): DTGVSQNPRHKITKRGQNVTFRCDPISEHNRLYWYRQTLGQGPEFLTYFQNEAQLEKSRLLSDRFSAERPKGSFSTLEIQRTEQGDSAMYLCASGLPVDGTQYFGPGTRLLVL.

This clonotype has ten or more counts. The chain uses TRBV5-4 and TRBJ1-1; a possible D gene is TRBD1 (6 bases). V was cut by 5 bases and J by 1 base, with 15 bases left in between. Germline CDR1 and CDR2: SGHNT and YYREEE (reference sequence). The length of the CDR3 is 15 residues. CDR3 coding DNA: TGTGCCAGCAGACCTGGGGGGGGCGAGAACACTGAAGCTTTCTTT. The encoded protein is CASRPGGGENTEAFF. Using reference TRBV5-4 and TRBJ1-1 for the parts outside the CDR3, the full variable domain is ETGVTQSPTHLIKTRGQQVTLRCSSQSGHNTVSWYQQALGQGPQFIFQYYREEENGRGNFPPRFSGLQFPNYSSELNVNALELDDSALYLCASRPGGGENTEAFFGQGTRLTVV.

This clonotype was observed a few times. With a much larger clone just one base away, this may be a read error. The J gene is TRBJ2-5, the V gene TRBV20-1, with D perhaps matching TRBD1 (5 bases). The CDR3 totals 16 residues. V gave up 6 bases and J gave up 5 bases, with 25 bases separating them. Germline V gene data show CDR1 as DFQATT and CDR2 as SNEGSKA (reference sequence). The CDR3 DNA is TGCAGTGCCCGCCCCCCCCAGTATAGACAGTCCGAGACCCAGTACTTC. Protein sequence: CSARPPQYRQSETQYF.

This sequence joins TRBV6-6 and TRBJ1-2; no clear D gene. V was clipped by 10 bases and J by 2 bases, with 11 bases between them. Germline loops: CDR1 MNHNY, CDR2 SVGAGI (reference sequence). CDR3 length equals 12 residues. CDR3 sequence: CATRGNNYGYTF. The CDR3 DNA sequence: TGTGCCACCCGGGGAAACAACTATGGCTACACCTTC.

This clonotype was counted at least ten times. The CDR3 nucleotides are TGCGCCAGCAGCCAAGGGACTAGCGGGAATACAGATACGCAGTATTTT. The encoded protein is CASSQGTSGNTDTQYF. The chain uses TRBV4-3 and TRBJ2-3, with 12 nucleotides matching TRBD2. J gave up 3 bases and V 1 base, and 2 bases lay outside the gene matches. The CDR3 contains 16 residues. Per germline, CDR1 LGHNA and CDR2 YSLEER.

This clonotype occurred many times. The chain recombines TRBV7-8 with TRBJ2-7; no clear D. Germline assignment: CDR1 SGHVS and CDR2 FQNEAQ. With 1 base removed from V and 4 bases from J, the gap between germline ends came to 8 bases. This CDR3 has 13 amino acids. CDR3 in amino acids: CASSLGTAYEQYF. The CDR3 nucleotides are TGTGCCAGCAGCTTAGGGACCGCGTACGAGCAGTACTTC.

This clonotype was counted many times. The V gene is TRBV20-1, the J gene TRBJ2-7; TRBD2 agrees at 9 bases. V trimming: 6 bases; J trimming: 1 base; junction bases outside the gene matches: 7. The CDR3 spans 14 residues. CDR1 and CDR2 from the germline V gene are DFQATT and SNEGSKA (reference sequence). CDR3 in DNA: TGCAGTGCCGCCCGGACTAGCGATTCCTACGAGCAGTACTTC. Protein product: CSAARTSDSYEQYF.

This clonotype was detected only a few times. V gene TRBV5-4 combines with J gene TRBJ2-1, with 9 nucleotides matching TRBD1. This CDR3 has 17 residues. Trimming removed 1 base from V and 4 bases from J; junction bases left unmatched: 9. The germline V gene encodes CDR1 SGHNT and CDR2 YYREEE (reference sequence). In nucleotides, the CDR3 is TGTGCCAGCAGCTTGCCGGGGGGACAGGGAAGGTACAATGAGCAGTTCTTC. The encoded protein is CASSLPGGQGRYNEQFF.

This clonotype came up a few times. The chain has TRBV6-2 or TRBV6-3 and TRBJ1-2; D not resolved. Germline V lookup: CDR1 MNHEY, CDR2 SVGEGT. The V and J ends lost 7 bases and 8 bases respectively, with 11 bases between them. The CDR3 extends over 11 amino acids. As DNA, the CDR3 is TGTGCCAGCACTCCCGGTTTCGGCTACACCTTC. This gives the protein CASTPGFGYTF.

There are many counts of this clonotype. Here the CDR3 reads CASRADRAAFYEQYF. Written as DNA, the CDR3 is TGTGCCAGCAGGGCGGACAGGGCCGCGTTCTACGAGCAGTACTTC. This chain uses TRBV2 with TRBJ2-7, with 8 nucleotides matching TRBD1. Trimming cost V 6 bases and J 3 bases; bases outside gene matches: 10. Germline CDR1 reads SNHLY; CDR2 reads FYNNEI. This CDR3 has 15 residues.

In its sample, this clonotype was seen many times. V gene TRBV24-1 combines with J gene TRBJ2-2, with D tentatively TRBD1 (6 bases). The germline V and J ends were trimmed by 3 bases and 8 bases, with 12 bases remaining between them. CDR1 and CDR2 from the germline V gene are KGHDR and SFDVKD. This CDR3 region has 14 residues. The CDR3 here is CATSDGRTAGELFF. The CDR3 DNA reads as TGTGCCACCAGTGATGGCAGGACAGCTGGGGAGCTGTTTTTT.

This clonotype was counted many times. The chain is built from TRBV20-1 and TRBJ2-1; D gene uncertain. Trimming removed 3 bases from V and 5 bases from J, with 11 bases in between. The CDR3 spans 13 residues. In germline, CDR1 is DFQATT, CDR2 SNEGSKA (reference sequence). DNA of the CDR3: TGCAGTGCTAGGTCAGTGGGCCACAATGAGCAGTTCTTC. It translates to CSARSVGHNEQFF.